The source of this TCR beta chain is a study of early T cells in non-severe SARS-CoV-2 infection. Study-level information: Investigators sequenced bulk RNA drawn from unsorted whole blood, and chains remained unpaired.

Points from the study as a whole: Reliance on VDJdb matching favored anti-spike CD8 responses; private and CD4 specificities were missed.

The CDR3 consists of 12 residues. Germline V gene data show CDR1 as MDHEN and CDR2 as SYDVKM. Trimming shortened V by 8 bases and J by 4 bases, and 11 bases separated the two germline ends. Unique molecular identifiers were affixed to single, distinct cDNA molecules. TCRdb re-analysed the 5' RACE reads in MiXCR, keeping a single row per CDR3 protein. The sample consists of tens of thousands of distinct CDR3 sequences, around 5% of them appearing once. Many counts were recorded for this clonotype. The antigen remains unidentified. The chain uses TRBV28 and TRBJ2-5; D remains ambiguous. Input material: whole blood. The sequence was obtained from an adult who was a healthcare worker with PCR-confirmed SARS-CoV-2 infection or an uninfected control (not recorded which). The CDR3 DNA is TGTGCCAGCCTCCATTTAGGAGAGACCCAGTACTTC. It specifies CASLHLGETQYF. The full variable domain, completed using reference TRBV28 and TRBJ2-5, is DVKVTQSSRYLVKRTGEKVFLECVQDMDHENMFWYRQDPGLGLRLIYFSYDVKMKEKGDIPEGYSVSREKKERFSLILESASTNQTSMYLCASLHLGETQYFGPGTRLLVL.